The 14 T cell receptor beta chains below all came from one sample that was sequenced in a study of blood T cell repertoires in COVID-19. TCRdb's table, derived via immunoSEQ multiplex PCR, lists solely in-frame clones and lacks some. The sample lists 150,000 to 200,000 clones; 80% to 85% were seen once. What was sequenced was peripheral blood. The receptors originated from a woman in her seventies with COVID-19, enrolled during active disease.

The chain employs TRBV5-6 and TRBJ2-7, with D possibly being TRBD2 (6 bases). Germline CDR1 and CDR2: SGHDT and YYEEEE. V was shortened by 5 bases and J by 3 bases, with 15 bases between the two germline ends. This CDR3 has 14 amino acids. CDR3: CASSSGLDYYEQYF. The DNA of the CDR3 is TGTGCCAGCAGTTCGGGACTTGACTACTACGAGCAGTACTTC.

The CDR3 coding sequence is TGTGCCACCAGGAGTGGGAGGGGAAACACCGGGGAGCTGTTTTTT. Residues: CATRSGRGNTGELFF. This rearrangement joins TRBV24-1 to TRBJ2-2, with TRBD2 identical over 7 bases. Germline CDR1 KGHDR, CDR2 SFDVKD. The CDR3 is 15 residues long. J lost 2 bases, V lost 7 bases, and 6 bases had no gene match.

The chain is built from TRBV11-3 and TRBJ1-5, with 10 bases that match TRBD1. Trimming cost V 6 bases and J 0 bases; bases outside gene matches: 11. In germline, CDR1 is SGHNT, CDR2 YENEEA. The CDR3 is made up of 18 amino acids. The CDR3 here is CASSWGTGDLYSNQPQHF. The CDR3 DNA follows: TGTGCCAGCAGTTGGGGGACAGGGGACCTTTATAGCAATCAGCCCCAGCATTTT.

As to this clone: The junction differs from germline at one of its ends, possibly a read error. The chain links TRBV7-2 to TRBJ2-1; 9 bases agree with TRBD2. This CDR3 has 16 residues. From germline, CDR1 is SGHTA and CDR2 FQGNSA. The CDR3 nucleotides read TGTGCCAGCATCTTACTTGGCGGGAGGGCCGGGGATGAGCAGTTCTTC. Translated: CASILLGGRAGDEQFF.

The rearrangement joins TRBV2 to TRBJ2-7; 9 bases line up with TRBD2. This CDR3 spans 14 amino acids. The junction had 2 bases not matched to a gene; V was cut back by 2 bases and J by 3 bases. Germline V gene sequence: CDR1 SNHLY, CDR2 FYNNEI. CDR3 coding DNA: TGTGCCAGCAGTGAACGAGCGGGAGGCTACGAGCAGTACTTC. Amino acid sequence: CASSERAGGYEQYF.

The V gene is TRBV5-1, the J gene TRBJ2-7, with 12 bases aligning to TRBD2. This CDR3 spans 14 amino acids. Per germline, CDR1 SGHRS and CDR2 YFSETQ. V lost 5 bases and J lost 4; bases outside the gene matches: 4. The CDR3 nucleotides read TGCGCCAGCAGGTCTACTAGCGGGGGGTACGAGCAGTACTTC. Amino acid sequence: CASRSTSGGYEQYF.

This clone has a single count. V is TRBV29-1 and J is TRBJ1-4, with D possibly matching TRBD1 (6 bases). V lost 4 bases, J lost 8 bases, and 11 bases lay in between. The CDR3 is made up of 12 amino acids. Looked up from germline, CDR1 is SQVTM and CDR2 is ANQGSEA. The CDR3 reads CSVAGDREKLFF. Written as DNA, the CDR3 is TGCAGCGTTGCAGGGGACCGGGAAAAACTGTTTTTT.

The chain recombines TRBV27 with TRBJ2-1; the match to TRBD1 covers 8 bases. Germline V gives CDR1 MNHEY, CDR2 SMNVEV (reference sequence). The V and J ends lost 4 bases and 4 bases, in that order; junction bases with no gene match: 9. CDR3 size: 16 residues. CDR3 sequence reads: CASSSGDRGTYNEQFF. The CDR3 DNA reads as TGTGCCAGCAGTTCAGGAGACAGGGGCACATACAATGAGCAGTTCTTC.

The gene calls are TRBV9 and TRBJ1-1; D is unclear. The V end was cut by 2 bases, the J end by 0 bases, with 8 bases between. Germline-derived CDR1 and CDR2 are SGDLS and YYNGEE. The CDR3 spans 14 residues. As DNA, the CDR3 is TGTGCCAGCAGCGTTAACTACATGAACACTGAAGCTTTCTTT. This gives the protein CASSVNYMNTEAFF.

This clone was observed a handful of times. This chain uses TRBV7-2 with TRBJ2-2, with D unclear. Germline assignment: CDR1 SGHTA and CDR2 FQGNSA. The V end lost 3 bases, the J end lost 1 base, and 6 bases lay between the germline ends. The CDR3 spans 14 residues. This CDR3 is CASSLAGNTGELFF. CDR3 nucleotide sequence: TGTGCCAGCAGCTTGGCAGGGAACACCGGGGAGCTGTTTTTT.

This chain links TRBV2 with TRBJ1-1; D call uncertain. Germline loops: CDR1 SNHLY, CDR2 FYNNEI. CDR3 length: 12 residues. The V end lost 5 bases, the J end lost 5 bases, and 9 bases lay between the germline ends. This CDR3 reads CASSYSGTEAFF. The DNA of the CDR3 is TGTGCCAGCAGTTACAGTGGGACTGAAGCTTTCTTT.

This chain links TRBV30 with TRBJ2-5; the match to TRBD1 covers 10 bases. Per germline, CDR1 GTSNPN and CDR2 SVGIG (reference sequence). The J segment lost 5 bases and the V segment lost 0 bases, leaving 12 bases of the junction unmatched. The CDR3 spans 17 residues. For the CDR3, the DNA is TGTGCCTGGAGTGTACCGACCTGGGGACAGGGGTCCGAGACCCAGTACTTC. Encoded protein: CAWSVPTWGQGSETQYF.

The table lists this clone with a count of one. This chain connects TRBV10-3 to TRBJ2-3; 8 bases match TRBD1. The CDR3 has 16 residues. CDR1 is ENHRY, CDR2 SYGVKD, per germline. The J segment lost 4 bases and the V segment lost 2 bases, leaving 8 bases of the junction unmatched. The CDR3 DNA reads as TGTGCCATCAGTGAGGGACAGGGCGTGATAGCAGATACGCAGTATTTT. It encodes CAISEGQGVIADTQYF.

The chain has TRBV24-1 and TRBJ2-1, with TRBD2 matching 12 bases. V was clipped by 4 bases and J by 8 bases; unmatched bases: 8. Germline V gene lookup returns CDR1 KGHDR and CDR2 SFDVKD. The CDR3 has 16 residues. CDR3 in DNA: TGTGCCACCAGTGACTCGACTAGCGGGAGAATTCATGAGCAGTTCTTC. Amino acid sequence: CATSDSTSGRIHEQFF.